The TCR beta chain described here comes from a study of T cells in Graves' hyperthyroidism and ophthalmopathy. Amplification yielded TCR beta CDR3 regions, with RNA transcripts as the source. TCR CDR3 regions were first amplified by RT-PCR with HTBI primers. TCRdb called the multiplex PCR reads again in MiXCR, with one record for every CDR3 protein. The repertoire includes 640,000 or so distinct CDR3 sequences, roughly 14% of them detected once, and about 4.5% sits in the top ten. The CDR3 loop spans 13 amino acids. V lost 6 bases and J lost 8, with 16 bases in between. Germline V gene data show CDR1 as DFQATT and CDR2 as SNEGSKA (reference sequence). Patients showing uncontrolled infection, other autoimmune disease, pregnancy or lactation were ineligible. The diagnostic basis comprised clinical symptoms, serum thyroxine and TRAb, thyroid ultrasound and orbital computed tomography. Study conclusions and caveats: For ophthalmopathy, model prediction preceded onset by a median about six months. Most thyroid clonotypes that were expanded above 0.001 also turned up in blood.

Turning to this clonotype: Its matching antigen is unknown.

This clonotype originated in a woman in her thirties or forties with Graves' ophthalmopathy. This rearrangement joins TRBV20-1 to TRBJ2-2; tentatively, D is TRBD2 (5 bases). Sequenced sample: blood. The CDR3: CSAPGDDPGELFF. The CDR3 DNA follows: TGCAGTGCCCCCGGGGATGACCCGGGGGAGCTGTTTTTT.